This T cell receptor beta chain was sequenced for a study of blood T cells in healthy people across ages (dated by TCRdb to 2014 to 2015). Context from the whole study: Template switching captured roughly one uniquely barcoded TCR beta cDNA molecule per two T cells in model experiments. Donors of different ages were randomly distributed across sequencing lanes to avoid experimental bias. Using the same blood draw, the study looked at two additional independent replicas of 1 million unique cDNA reads for two donors, one aged 18 to 30 and the other aged 80 or older. The study measured age-related changes in TCR beta repertoire diversity using deep sequencing normalized with unique cDNA molecular identifiers. The donors were split into four age groups: young (average around 15 years), middle-aged (about 40), aged (over 55) and long-lived (roughly 88). Broad study findings and their caveats: There was a strong correlation between observed TCR beta diversity and the percentage of naive T cells measured by flow cytometry. The CMV infection status of donors was not known, potentially confounding age-related changes in expanded clonotypes. Since profiling was done on bulk unsorted PBMCs, naive and antigen-experienced compartments could not be conclusively compared. Compared with the aged group, the long-lived group had more naive CD4+ T cells, fewer expanded clones and increased TCR diversity, suggesting age selection. As age increased, observed TCR beta diversity per million T cells dropped in a roughly linear way, and a significant reduction was already evident by age 40. Estimates of total diversity based on one million sequenced T cells were regarded as lower bounds and as underestimates.

The donors were roughly 40 Caucasian individuals from Russia, aged roughly 6 to 90 years, who were systemically healthy. Each donor gave ten milliliters of peripheral blood, drawn into EDTA-treated Vacutainer tubes. Ficoll-Paque density-gradient centrifugation was used to isolate PBMCs, with at least 7 million per sample. Total RNA was extracted from PBMCs with Trizol reagent, with at least 5 micrograms obtained per sample. The percentages of naive CD45RAhigh/CD27high T cells were determined by flow cytometry on a PBMC aliquot from every donor. This clonotype appeared once. Its specific antigen is unknown. Base qualities were left out, and no much larger clone turns up one base away. The germline V gene specifies SGHTA as CDR1 and FQGNSA as CDR2. V gives up 5 bases and J gives up 3 bases, and the segment between their germline ends measures 14 bases. The CDR3 goes from the cysteine to the phenylalanine over 15 residues. The DNA shown is the 45-base CDR3, in frame from base 1.

Libraries were made using 5' RACE. TCRdb shows the sequencer as Illumina HiSeq 2500. A second PCR of about 6 to 12 cycles was run with a J-beta primer mix and a sample-barcoded 5' primer. Each TCR beta cDNA molecule received a unique molecular identifier from a template-switch 5' adaptor carrying 12 random nucleotides. Each sample yielded at least 3 million CDR3-containing paired-end reads. First-strand cDNA was synthesized from all RNA with the Mint cDNA synthesis kit, primed by a TRBC-specific oligonucleotide. Following uracil-DNA glycosylase treatment, all cDNA underwent a first 18-cycle PCR with the universal primers M1SS and BC2_uni_R. In the original analysis: Each sample was normalized by randomly selecting 1 million high-quality reads, each carrying a distinct molecular identifier. Reads with shared molecular identifiers were discarded instead of being binned into consensus sequences. MiTCR, set to a Q25 quality threshold and the strictest error-elimination algorithm, was used for CDR3 identification, clonotype clustering and error correction. A nonparametric unseen species model using Euler transformation provided a lower-bound estimate of total TCR beta diversity. TCRdb took the public reads, trimmed them with fastp at Q25, ran MiXCR for clone calling and kept in-frame beta chains. Identical CDR3 protein sequences are pooled into one entry, listed with their most common genes and DNA. The V and J calls were not made by the authors but by TCRdb's processing. The sample profile shows 2 million or so distinct CDR3 sequences; around 48% of them were found once. Of the sample, over 2% falls within the top ten clones.

This sequence originates from a woman aged 40 to 50 in good health. Sequenced material: blood. The rearranged segments are TRBV7-2 and TRBJ1-5, with no confidently assigned D gene. The DNA is as follows: TGTGCCAGCAGCCCAACGCTTGGTGACAATCAGCCCCAGCATTTT. This is translated as CASSPTLGDNQPQHF.